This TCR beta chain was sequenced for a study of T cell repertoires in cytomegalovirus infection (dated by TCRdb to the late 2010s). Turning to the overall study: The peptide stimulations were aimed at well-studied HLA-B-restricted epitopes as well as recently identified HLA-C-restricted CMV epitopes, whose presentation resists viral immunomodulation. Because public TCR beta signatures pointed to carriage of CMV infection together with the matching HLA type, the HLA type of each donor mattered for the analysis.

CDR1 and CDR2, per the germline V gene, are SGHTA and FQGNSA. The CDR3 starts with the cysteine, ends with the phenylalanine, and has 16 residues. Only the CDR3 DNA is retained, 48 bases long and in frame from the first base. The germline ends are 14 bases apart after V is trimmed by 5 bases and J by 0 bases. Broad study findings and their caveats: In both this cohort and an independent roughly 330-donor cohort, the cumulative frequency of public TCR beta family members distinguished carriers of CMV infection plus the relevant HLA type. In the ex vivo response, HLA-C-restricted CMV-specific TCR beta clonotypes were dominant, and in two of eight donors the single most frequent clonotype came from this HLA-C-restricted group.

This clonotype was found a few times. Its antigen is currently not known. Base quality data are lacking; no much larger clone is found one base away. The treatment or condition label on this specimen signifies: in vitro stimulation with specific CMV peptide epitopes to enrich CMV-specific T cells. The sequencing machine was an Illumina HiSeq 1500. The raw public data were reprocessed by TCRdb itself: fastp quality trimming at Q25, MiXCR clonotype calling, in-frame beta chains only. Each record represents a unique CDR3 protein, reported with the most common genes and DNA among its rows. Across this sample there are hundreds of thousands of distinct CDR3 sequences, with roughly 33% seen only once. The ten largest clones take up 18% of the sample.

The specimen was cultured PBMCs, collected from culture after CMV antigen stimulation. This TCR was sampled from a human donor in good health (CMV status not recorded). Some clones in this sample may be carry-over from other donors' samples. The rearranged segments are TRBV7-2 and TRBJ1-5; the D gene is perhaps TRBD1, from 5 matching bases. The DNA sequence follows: TGTGCCAGCAGCCCAGGTCGGGGGGGTAGCAATCAGCCCCAGCATTTT. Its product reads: CASSPGRGGSNQPQHF.